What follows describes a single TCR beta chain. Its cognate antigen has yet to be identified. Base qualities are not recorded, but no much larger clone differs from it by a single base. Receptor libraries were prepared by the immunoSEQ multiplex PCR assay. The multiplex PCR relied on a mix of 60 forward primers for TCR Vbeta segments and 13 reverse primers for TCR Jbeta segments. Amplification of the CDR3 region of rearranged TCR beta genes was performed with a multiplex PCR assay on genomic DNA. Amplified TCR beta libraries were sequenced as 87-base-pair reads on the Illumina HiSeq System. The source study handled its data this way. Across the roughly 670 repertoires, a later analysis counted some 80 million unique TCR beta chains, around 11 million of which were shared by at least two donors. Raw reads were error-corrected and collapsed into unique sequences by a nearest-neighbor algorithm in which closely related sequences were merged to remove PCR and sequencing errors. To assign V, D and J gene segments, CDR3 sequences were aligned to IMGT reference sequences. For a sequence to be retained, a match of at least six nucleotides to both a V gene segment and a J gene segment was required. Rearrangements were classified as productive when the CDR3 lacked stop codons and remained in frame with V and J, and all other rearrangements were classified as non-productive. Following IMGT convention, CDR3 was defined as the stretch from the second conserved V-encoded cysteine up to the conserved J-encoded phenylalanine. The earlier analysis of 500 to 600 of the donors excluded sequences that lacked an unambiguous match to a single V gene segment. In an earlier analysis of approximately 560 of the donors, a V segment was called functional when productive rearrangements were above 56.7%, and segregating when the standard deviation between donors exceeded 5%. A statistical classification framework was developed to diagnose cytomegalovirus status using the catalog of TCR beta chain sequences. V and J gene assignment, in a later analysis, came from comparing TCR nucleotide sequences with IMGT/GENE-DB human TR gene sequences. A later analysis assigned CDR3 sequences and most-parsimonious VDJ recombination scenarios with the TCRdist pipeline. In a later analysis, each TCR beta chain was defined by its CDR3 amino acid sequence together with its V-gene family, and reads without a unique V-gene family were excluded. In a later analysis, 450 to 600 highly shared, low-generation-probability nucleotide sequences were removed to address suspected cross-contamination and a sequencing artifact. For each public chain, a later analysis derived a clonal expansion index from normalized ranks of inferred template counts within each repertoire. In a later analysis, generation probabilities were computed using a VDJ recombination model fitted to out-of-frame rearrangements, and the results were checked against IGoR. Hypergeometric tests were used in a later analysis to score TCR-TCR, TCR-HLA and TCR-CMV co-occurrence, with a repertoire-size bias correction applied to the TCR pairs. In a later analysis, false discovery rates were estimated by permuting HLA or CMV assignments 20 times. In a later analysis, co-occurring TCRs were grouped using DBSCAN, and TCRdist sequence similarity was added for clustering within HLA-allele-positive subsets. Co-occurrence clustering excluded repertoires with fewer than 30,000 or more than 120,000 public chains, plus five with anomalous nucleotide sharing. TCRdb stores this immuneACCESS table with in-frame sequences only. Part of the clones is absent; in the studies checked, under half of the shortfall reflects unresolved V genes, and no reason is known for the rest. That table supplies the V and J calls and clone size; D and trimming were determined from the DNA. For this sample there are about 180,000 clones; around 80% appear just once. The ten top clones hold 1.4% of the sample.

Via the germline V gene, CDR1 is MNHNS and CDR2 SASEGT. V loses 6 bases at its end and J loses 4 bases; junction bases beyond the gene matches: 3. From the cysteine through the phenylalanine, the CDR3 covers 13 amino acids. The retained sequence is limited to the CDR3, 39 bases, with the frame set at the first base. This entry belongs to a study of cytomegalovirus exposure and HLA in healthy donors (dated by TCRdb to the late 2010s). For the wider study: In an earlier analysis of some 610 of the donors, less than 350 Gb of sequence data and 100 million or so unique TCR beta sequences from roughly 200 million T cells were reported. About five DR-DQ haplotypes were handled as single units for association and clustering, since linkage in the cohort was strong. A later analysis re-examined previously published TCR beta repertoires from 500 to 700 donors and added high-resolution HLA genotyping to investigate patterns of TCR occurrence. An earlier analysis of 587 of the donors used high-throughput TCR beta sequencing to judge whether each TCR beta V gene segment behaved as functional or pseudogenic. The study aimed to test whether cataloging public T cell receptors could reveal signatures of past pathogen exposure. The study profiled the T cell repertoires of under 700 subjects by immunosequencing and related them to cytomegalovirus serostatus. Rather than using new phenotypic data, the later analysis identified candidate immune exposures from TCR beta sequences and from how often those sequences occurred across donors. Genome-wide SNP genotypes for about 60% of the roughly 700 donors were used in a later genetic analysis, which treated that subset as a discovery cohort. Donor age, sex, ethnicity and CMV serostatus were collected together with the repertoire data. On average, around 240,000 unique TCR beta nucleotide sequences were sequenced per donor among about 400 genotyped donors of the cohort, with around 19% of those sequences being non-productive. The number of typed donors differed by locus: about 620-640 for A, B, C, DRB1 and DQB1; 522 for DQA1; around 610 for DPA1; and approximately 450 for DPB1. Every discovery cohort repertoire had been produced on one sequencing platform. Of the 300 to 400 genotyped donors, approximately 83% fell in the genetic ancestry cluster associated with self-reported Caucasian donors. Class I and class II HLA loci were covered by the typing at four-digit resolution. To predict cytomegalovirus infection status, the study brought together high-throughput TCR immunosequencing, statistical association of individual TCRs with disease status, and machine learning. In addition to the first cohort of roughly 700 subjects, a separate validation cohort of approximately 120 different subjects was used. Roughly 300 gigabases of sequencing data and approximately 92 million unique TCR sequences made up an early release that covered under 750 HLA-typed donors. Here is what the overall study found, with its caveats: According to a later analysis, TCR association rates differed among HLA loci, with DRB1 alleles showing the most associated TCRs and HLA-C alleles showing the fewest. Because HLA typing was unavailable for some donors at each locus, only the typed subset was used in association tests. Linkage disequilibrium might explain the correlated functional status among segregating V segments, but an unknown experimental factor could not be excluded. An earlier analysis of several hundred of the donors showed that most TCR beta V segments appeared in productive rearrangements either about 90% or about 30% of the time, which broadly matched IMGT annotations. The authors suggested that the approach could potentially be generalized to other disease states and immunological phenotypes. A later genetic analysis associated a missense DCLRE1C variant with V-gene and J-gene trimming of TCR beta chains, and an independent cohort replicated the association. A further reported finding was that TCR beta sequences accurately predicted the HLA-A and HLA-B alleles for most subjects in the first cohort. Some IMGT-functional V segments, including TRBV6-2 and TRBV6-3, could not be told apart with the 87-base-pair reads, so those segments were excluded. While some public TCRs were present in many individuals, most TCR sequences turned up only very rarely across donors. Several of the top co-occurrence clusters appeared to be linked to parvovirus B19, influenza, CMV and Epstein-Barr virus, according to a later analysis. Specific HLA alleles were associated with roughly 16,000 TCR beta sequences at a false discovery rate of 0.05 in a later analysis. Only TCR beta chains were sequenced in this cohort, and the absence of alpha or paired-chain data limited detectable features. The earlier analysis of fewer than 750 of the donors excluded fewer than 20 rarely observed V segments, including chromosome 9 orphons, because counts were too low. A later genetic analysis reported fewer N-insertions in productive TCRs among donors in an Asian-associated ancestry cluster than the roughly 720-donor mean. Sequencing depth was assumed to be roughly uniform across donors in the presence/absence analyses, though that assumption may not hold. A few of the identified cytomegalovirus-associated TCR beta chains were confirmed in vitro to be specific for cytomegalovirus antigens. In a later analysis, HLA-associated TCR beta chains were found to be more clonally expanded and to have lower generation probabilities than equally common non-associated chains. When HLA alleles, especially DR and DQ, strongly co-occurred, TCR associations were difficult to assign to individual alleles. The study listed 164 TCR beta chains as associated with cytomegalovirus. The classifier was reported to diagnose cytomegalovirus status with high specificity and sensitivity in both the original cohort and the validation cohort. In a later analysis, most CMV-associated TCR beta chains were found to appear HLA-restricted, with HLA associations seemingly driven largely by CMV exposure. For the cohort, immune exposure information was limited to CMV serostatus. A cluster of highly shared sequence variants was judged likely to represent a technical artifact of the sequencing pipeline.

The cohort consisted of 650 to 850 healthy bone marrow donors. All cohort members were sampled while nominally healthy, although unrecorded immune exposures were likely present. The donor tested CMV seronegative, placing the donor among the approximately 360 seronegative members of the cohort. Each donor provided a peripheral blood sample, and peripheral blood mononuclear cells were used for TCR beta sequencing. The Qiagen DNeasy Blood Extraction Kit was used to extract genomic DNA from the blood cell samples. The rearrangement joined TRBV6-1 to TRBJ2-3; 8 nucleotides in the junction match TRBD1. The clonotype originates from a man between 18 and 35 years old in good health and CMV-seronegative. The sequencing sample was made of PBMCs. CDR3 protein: CASRVQGADTQYF. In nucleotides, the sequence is TGTGCCAGCAGGGTACAGGGGGCAGATACGCAGTATTTT.